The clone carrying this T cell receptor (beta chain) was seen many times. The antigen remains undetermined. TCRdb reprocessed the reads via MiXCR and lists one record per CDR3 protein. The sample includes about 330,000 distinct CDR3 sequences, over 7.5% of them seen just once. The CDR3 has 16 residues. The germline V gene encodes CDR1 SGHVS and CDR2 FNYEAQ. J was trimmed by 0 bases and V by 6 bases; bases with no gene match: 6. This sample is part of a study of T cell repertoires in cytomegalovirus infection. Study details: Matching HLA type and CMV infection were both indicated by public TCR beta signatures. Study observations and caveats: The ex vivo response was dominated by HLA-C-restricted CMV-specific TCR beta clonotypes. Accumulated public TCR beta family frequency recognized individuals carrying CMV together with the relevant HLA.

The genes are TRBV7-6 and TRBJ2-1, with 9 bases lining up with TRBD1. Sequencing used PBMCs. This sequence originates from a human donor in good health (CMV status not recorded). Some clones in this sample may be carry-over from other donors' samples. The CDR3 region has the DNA TGTGCCAGCAGTCGGGGACAGGGAAGCTCCTACAATGAGCAGTTCTTC. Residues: CASSRGQGSSYNEQFF. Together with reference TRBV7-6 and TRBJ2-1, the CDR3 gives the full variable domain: GAGVSQSPRYKVTKRGQDVALRCDPISGHVSLYWYRQALGQGPEFLTYFNYEAQQDKSGLPNDRFSAERPEGSISTLTIQRTEQRDSAMYRCASSRGQGSSYNEQFFGPGTRLTVL.